The 25 T cell receptor beta chains in this list originate from one sample, sequenced in a study of T cell changes during pregnancy in multiple sclerosis. Assay used: immunoSEQ multiplex PCR; TCRdb lists only in-frame clones, some missing. This sample has about 72,000 clones, with about 90% found just once. The sample in question was peripheral blood, obtained in the second trimester of pregnancy. The receptors were sampled from a female donor with multiple sclerosis, enrolled in a pregnancy study.

V and J are TRBV4-1 and TRBJ2-3, with TRBD2 matching over 11 bases. The V and J ends lost 1 base and 5 bases, in that order; junction bases with no gene match: 8. CDR1 is MGHRA and CDR2 is YSYEKL in the germline V gene. The CDR3 loop spans 17 amino acids. The CDR3 sequence: CASSQGPSGGSVDTQYF. CDR3 nucleotide sequence: TGCGCCAGCAGCCAAGGTCCTAGCGGGGGGTCAGTAGATACGCAGTATTTT.

The CDR3 reads CATSRGAGGTLADTQYF. CDR3 DNA: TGTGCCACCAGCCGAGGAGCGGGGGGTACCTTAGCAGATACGCAGTATTTT. This chain uses TRBV15 with TRBJ2-3; the match to TRBD2 covers 9 bases. J was trimmed by 4 bases and V by 5 bases; bases with no gene match: 13. The CDR3 has 17 residues. The germline V gene has CDR1 LNHNV and CDR2 YYDKDF (reference sequence).

The rearrangement joins TRBV19 to TRBJ2-1; TRBD2 might be the D (5 bases). This CDR3 contains 11 residues. The germline gives CDR1 LNHDA, CDR2 SQIVND (reference sequence). Trimming stripped 9 bases from V and 5 bases from J, with 8 bases between. CDR3 DNA sequence: TGTGCCAGCCGGGGTAACAATGAGCAGTTCTTC. It codes for CASRGNNEQFF. Full variable domain (remainder filled in from reference TRBV19 and TRBJ2-1): DGGITQSPKYLFRKEGQNVTLSCEQNLNHDAMYWYRQDPGQGLRLIYYSQIVNDFQKGDIAEGYSVSREKKESFPLTVTSAQKNPTAFYLCASRGNNEQFFGPGTRLTVL.

The chain combines TRBV7-3 with TRBJ2-3, with D possibly matching TRBD2 (5 bases). This CDR3 is built from 15 residues. Germline CDR1 SGHTA, CDR2 FQGTGA. Trimming cost V 5 bases and J 2 bases, with 14 bases left between them. This CDR3 reads CASSRGGGLTDTQYF. Here the CDR3 DNA reads TGTGCCAGCAGCCGGGGTGGAGGACTCACAGATACGCAGTATTTT.

The gene calls are TRBV18 and TRBJ2-5; weak D call: TRBD2 (5 bases). The length of the CDR3 is 13 residues. Germline V gives CDR1 KGHSH, CDR2 LQKENI. Trimming removed 2 bases at V and 9 bases at J, with 13 bases between. For the CDR3, the DNA is TGTGCCAGCTCACCATACAATCCGGAGGCCCAGTACTTC. It translates to CASSPYNPEAQYF.

This rearrangement joins TRBV5-1 to TRBJ1-2, with 8 positions matching TRBD1. V shed 0 bases and J 3 bases; nucleotides not matched to a gene: 10. Germline V gene data show CDR1 as SGHRS and CDR2 as YFSETQ. The CDR3 contains 17 residues. The CDR3, as DNA: TGCGCCAGCAGCTTGGAGGGCAGGGGGCGAACGTACTATGGCTACACCTTC. Protein sequence: CASSLEGRGRTYYGYTF.

The gene calls are TRBV7-9 and TRBJ2-3; 7 bases fit TRBD1. CDR1 and CDR2 from the germline V gene are SEHNR and FQNEAQ (reference sequence). The V segment lost 4 bases and the J segment 0 bases; nucleotides outside the gene matches: 4. There are 15 residues in the CDR3. CDR3 sequence reads: CASSSQGLSTDTQYF. The DNA for the CDR3 is TGTGCCAGCAGCTCACAGGGGTTAAGCACAGATACGCAGTATTTT. The full variable domain, in which reference TRBV7-9 and TRBJ2-3 provide the parts outside the CDR3, is DTGVSQNPRHKITKRGQNVTFRCDPISEHNRLYWYRQTLGQGPEFLTYFQNEAQLEKSRLLSDRFSAERPKGSFSTLEIQRTEQGDSAMYLCASSSQGLSTDTQYFGPGTRLTVL.

The chain employs TRBV7-3 and TRBJ2-3; the D gene is possibly TRBD2 (5 bases). The CDR3 consists of 16 residues. V gave up 2 bases and J gave up 0 bases, with 12 bases separating them. Germline assignment: CDR1 SGHTA and CDR2 FQGTGA. The CDR3 loop is CASSLDAGPSTDTQYF. CDR3 nucleotide sequence: TGTGCCAGCAGCTTAGATGCGGGTCCGAGCACAGATACGCAGTATTTT.

This clone was seen a few times. The J gene is TRBJ1-1, the V gene TRBV9, with TRBD1 matching over 8 bases. The ends lost 3 bases at V and 1 base at J; junction bases unmatched: 5. The CDR3 is made up of 15 amino acids. Germline CDR1 and CDR2: SGDLS and YYNGEE. The CDR3 bases are TGTGCCAGCAGCGCTTCCGGGACAGGGAACACTGAAGCTTTCTTT. Its translation is CASSASGTGNTEAFF.

This clone appeared a single time. The V and J genes are TRBV5-1 and TRBJ2-3, with D possibly matching TRBD2 (6 bases). Germline CDR1 and CDR2: SGHRS and YFSETQ. Trimming pared 2 bases from V and 6 bases from J, leaving 13 bases between. This CDR3 is 14 amino acids long. CDR3 in DNA: TGCGCCAGCAGCTTACAACTAGCAGCGGATACGCAGTATTTT. Amino acid sequence: CASSLQLAADTQYF.

The chain combines TRBV6-6 with TRBJ2-3; D gene ambiguous. V lost 5 bases and J lost 6, with 9 bases in between. Germline CDR1 MNHNY, CDR2 SVGAGI (reference sequence). This CDR3 contains 12 residues. This chain's CDR3 is CASSGVRDTQYF. The DNA of the CDR3 is TGTGCCAGCAGTGGTGTGAGGGATACGCAGTATTTT.

V gene TRBV5-1 combines with J gene TRBJ2-3; TRBD2 agrees at 10 bases. Germline loops: CDR1 SGHRS, CDR2 YFSETQ. The CDR3 consists of 16 residues. Germline trimming cut 0 bases from V and 4 bases from J; bases unmatched to any gene: 5. The CDR3 loop reads CASSLEIAGGPDTQYF. DNA for the CDR3: TGCGCCAGCAGCTTGGAGATAGCGGGGGGCCCAGATACGCAGTATTTT.

The rearrangement uses TRBV5-4 and TRBJ2-7; D is possibly TRBD2 (5 bases). The CDR3 has 13 residues. Germline V gives CDR1 SGHNT, CDR2 YYREEE (reference sequence). V lost 0 bases and J lost 2, with 6 bases in between. The CDR3 nucleotides read TGTGCCAGCAGCTTGGGGAGGACCTACGAGCAGTACTTC. Its protein product is CASSLGRTYEQYF.

The gene calls are TRBV15 and TRBJ1-2; 11 nucleotides align to TRBD1. CDR3 length: 17 residues. Germline V gene lookup returns CDR1 LNHNV and CDR2 YYDKDF (reference sequence). V shed 5 bases, J shed 7 bases, and the junction held 15 bases outside the gene matches. The CDR3 DNA reads TGTGCCACCAGCCTTAGGACAGGGGGCATTAGGGGTCGTGGCTACACCTTC. This codes for CATSLRTGGIRGRGYTF.

The chain joins TRBV5-1 to TRBJ2-1; 10 bases fit TRBD2. The CDR3 loop spans 16 amino acids. The V gene end was trimmed by 2 bases and the J gene end by 3 bases; junction bases not matched to a gene: 5. CDR1 SGHRS and CDR2 YFSETQ come from the germline V gene. CDR3 amino acids: CASSLGAGGLYNEQFF. CDR3 in DNA: TGCGCCAGCAGCTTAGGAGCGGGGGGGCTCTACAATGAGCAGTTCTTC.

The chain employs TRBV7-9 and TRBJ1-5; D is undetermined. The CDR3 extends over 16 amino acids. Germline V CDR1 and CDR2: SEHNR, FQNEAQ (reference sequence). Trimming pared 5 bases from V and 0 bases from J, leaving 14 bases between. The CDR3: CASSIQSSYSNQPQHF. CDR3 DNA sequence: TGTGCCAGCAGCATTCAAAGCTCTTATAGCAATCAGCCCCAGCATTTT.

The CDR3 nucleotides are TGTGCCAGCAGCTTAGTTGGAGGGGTGAACACTGAAGCTTTCTTT. Protein product: CASSLVGGVNTEAFF. J is TRBJ1-1 and V is TRBV7-6, with a weak D call TRBD1 (5 bases). This CDR3 spans 15 amino acids. Germline values: CDR1 SGHVS, CDR2 FNYEAQ. Trimming pared 1 base from V and 0 bases from J, leaving 9 bases between.

This chain joins TRBV19 and TRBJ1-1; D not certain. CDR1 and CDR2 from the germline V gene are LNHDA and SQIVND (reference sequence). The CDR3 length is 13 residues. With 5 bases removed from V and 2 bases from J, the gap between germline ends came to 9 bases. The CDR3 DNA reads as TGTGCCAGTAGTTACTTAGAAAACACTGAAGCTTTCTTT. Protein sequence: CASSYLENTEAFF.

The chain joins TRBV5-1 to TRBJ1-2, with a weak D call TRBD1 (6 bases). Between the trimmed V and J ends, which lost 4 bases and 9 bases, there was a span of 10 bases. Germline V lookup: CDR1 SGHRS, CDR2 YFSETQ. This CDR3 is 11 amino acids long. The CDR3 DNA is TGCGCCAGCAGCGTTGGACAGAGCTACACCTTC. This translates into CASSVGQSYTF.

This clone was observed a single time. The chain couples TRBV7-8 to TRBJ2-5, with D unresolved. Trimming shortened V by 5 bases and J by 5 bases, and 9 bases separated the two germline ends. This CDR3 spans 12 amino acids. Germline values: CDR1 SGHVS, CDR2 FQNEAQ. The chain's CDR3 is CASSHSRETQYF. The CDR3 region has the DNA TGTGCCAGCAGCCACAGCCGGGAGACCCAGTACTTC.

The chain combines TRBV19 with TRBJ1-1; D is perhaps TRBD1 (5 bases). The ends were cut back, 1 base at V and 6 bases at J, with 15 bases in the middle. The CDR3 loop spans 15 amino acids. Per germline, CDR1 LNHDA and CDR2 SQIVND (reference sequence). The CDR3 loop is CASSIGTPASPEAFF. The CDR3 nucleotides read TGTGCCAGTAGTATAGGGACACCCGCCTCTCCTGAAGCTTTCTTT.

This clone appeared a single time. The rearrangement joins TRBV18 to TRBJ2-1; 7 bases are shared with TRBD2. The CDR3 has 14 amino acids. The germline V gene has CDR1 KGHSH and CDR2 LQKENI. J gave up 8 bases and V 3 bases, and 7 bases lay outside the gene matches. For the CDR3, the DNA is TGTGCCAGCTCACCGGGCGGGGGTATCGATGAGCAGTTCTTC. This sequence encodes CASSPGGGIDEQFF.

This clone was counted a single time. The chain couples TRBV18 to TRBJ2-3; 8 bases are shared with TRBD1. The germline CDR1 and CDR2 sequences are KGHSH and LQKENI. There are 20 residues in the CDR3. V was clipped by 2 bases and J by 1 base; unmatched bases: 17. The CDR3 DNA reads TGTGCCAGCTCACCAATCTCGGGACAGGCGTCTTCGTCCGGCACAGATACGCAGTATTTT. It codes for CASSPISGQASSSGTDTQYF.

CDR3 sequence reads: CASSATGINYGYTF. CDR3 DNA sequence: TGTGCCAGCAGCGCGACAGGGATTAACTATGGCTACACCTTC. The chain uses TRBV5-4 and TRBJ1-2, with TRBD1 matching 7 bases. Germline assignment: CDR1 SGHNT and CDR2 YYREEE (reference sequence). V dropped 4 bases and J dropped 1; count of bases not matched to a gene: 4. The CDR3 length is 14 residues.

This clone appeared a few times. V usage is TRBV4-1 and J usage is TRBJ2-2, with a possible D match to TRBD2 (5 bases). The germline V gene has CDR1 MGHRA and CDR2 YSYEKL. Trimming cost V 6 bases and J 3 bases, with 17 bases left between them. The CDR3 runs to 16 residues. The CDR3 sequence is CASRDSTNGDTGELFF. DNA for the CDR3: TGCGCCAGCAGAGATAGCACGAACGGGGACACCGGGGAGCTGTTTTTT.